The present TCR beta chain was sequenced within a study of T and B cells in COVID-19 patients. About the study: COVID-19 patients gave peripheral blood either during active infection or after recovery. Of some 21 active-infection patients, 15 to 18 carried comorbidities linked to unfavorable COVID-19 outcome. Findings of the study overall: No sequencing was yet done of CD4+, regulatory or CD8+ subsets, or of SARS-CoV-2-responsive or tetramer+ sorted cells.

This CDR3 comprises 15 residues. Germline CDR1 is KGHSH and CDR2 is LQKENI. Between the trimmed V and J ends, which lost 6 bases and 0 bases, there was a span of 11 bases. This clonotype is deemed medium-sized. Its specificity is unknown. Each TRB amplification used roughly 240-550 ng of genomic DNA from blood. Multiplex PCR with BIOMED2 TRB-A/B primer pools amplified TRB rearrangements. TCRdb re-called the multiplex PCR reads through MiXCR, storing one row per CDR3 protein. The sample records more than 9,000 distinct CDR3 sequences, 25% to 30% being singletons. The TCR sequence derives from a human donor who had recovered from COVID-19. The material sequenced was blood. The chain joins TRBV18 to TRBJ2-2; either TRBD1 or TRBD2 may supply D (5 bases each). The CDR3 reads CASSTGTANTGELFF. The CDR3, as DNA: TGTGCCAGCTCGACCGGGACGGCGAACACCGGGGAGCTGTTTTTT.